Listed here are 25 T cell receptor beta chains from one sample, sequenced in a study of chemoradiotherapy in HPV16-positive cancers. Data came from immunoSEQ multiplex PCR; TCRdb stores just in-frame clones and leaves some out. The sample includes more than 20,000 clones, over 75% seen only once; the top ten take roughly 2.3%. This specimen was blood, taken from a patient who underwent chemoradiotherapy. The origin of the receptors is a human donor with HPV-associated anogenital cancer.

The chain joins TRBV6-4 to TRBJ2-3; D not certain. V was trimmed by 4 bases and J by 3 bases, leaving 11 bases between them. In germline, CDR1 is MRHNA, CDR2 SNTAGT. This CDR3 has 14 residues. The CDR3 is CASSASPGTDTQYF. The CDR3 region has the DNA TGTGCCAGCAGTGCATCCCCCGGGACAGATACGCAGTATTTT.

As concerns this clone: Sequence at one end of the junction differs from germline and may be a read error. The J gene is TRBJ2-2, the V gene TRBV7-7; D could derive from TRBD1 or TRBD2 (5 bases each). The CDR3 spans 15 residues. Germline CDR1 is SSHAT and CDR2 is FNYEAQ (reference sequence). CDR3 DNA: TGTGCTAGCAGCGACCAGGCGAGGGGCACCGGGGAGCTGTTTTTT. Translation gives CASSDQARGTGELFF.

The chain is built from TRBV20-1 and TRBJ1-2; 7 bases align to TRBD1. Germline trimming cut 8 bases from V and 8 bases from J; bases unmatched to any gene: 8. Looked up from germline, CDR1 is DFQATT and CDR2 is SNEGSKA (reference sequence). The CDR3 spans 11 residues. The CDR3 DNA is TGCAGTCTTGACAGGGAAAGAGGCTACACCTTC. Protein: CSLDRERGYTF.

The table lists this clone with a count of one. The chain is built from TRBV18 and TRBJ2-7; D unresolved. CDR3 length: 12 residues. CDR1 and CDR2 from the germline V gene are KGHSH and LQKENI. V lost 3 bases and J lost 6, with 9 bases in between. This CDR3 reads CASSPSASEQYF. Written as DNA, the CDR3 is TGTGCCAGCTCACCGTCAGCATCCGAGCAGTACTTC.

V and J are TRBV28 and TRBJ2-7; maybe TRBD2 (7 bases). V was pared by 6 bases and J by 0 bases, with 12 bases between. The germline V gene has CDR1 MDHEN and CDR2 SYDVKM. The CDR3 has 14 amino acids. The CDR3 region is CASRGRGSSYEQYF. The CDR3, as DNA: TGTGCCAGCAGGGGGAGGGGGAGCTCCTACGAGCAGTACTTC.

The chain carries TRBV7-8 and TRBJ2-1; the match to TRBD2 covers 11 bases. This CDR3 has 18 residues. The ends lost 2 bases at V and 9 bases at J; junction bases unmatched: 15. Germline CDR1 and CDR2: SGHVS and FQNEAQ. DNA of the CDR3: TGTGCCAGCAGCTTAAAAATCTCGACTAGCGGGATGGACCGTGAGCAGTTCTTC. Translation gives CASSLKISTSGMDREQFF.

The chain joins TRBV7-9 to TRBJ1-3; D perhaps matches TRBD1 (6 bases). The germline gives CDR1 SEHNR, CDR2 FQNEAQ (reference sequence). This CDR3 spans 16 amino acids. V lost 5 bases, J lost 0 bases, and 14 bases lay in between. CDR3 sequence (DNA): TGTGCCAGCAGCCTGGACAGAGCGTTCTCTGGAAACACCATATATTTT. It is translated as CASSLDRAFSGNTIYF.

The chain combines TRBV7-2 with TRBJ2-2; 9 bases agree with TRBD2. The trim removed 0 bases at V and 6 bases at J, leaving 14 bases unmatched. The CDR3 is made up of 19 amino acids. Germline values: CDR1 SGHTA, CDR2 FQGNSA. CDR3 sequence (DNA): TGTGCCAGCAGCTTAGCGCTAAGTGGGCTAGCGGGGAGCTCCGGGGAGCTGTTTTTT. Translated: CASSLALSGLAGSSGELFF.

The rearrangement links TRBV7-9 to TRBJ2-7; D may be TRBD2 (6 bases). The V and J ends lost 5 bases and 6 bases respectively, with 20 bases between them. The CDR3 spans 15 residues. Germline CDR1 SEHNR, CDR2 FQNEAQ (reference sequence). The CDR3 sequence is CASSPGDVGVLEQYF. CDR3 sequence (DNA): TGTGCCAGCAGCCCGGGGGACGTGGGGGTCCTCGAGCAGTACTTC.

This chain joins TRBV14 and TRBJ1-2; D possibly corresponds to TRBD1 (5 bases). Germline CDR1 is SGHDN and CDR2 is FVKESK. V lost 6 bases and J 4 bases, leaving 15 bases between the germline ends. The CDR3 is 14 residues long. CDR3 coding DNA: TGTGCCAGCAGACCGGGGTCCGGGGGCTATGGCTACACCTTC. This sequence encodes CASRPGSGGYGYTF. Full variable domain (remainder filled in from reference TRBV14 and TRBJ1-2): EAGVTQFPSHSVIEKGQTVTLRCDPISGHDNLYWYRRVMGKEIKFLLHFVKESKQDESGMPNNRFLAERTGGTYSTLKVQPAELEDSGVYFCASRPGSGGYGYTFGSGTRLTVV.

The chain links TRBV7-9 to TRBJ2-7; unclear D gene. The CDR3 totals 15 residues. The V gene lost 0 bases and the J gene lost 5 bases, with 14 bases spanning the gap. Germline-derived CDR1 and CDR2 are SEHNR and FQNEAQ (reference sequence). The CDR3 loop is CASSLAHSRGHEQYF. Written as DNA, the CDR3 is TGTGCCAGCAGCTTAGCGCACTCACGAGGCCACGAGCAGTACTTC.

The chain is built from TRBV7-6 and TRBJ2-1, with 9 bases fitting TRBD2. This CDR3 is 14 amino acids long. Germline V gene sequence: CDR1 SGHVS, CDR2 FNYEAQ. The ends lost 4 bases at V and 7 bases at J; junction bases unmatched: 5. The CDR3 spells CASSSAGGTNEQFF. In DNA form, the CDR3 reads TGTGCCAGCAGCTCTGCGGGGGGGACGAATGAGCAGTTCTTC.

The table lists this clone with a count of one. The CDR3 is CASSPKVGSYNEQFF. DNA for the CDR3: TGTGCCAGCAGTCCCAAGGTGGGCTCCTACAATGAGCAGTTCTTC. The V call is TRBV11-2, the J call TRBJ2-1; unclear D gene. V was shortened by 6 bases and J by 0 bases, with 12 bases between the two germline ends. The CDR3 runs 15 residues. Germline V gives CDR1 SGHAT, CDR2 FQNNGV.

The V call is TRBV5-6, the J call TRBJ2-3; D call uncertain. The V end was cut by 6 bases, the J end by 2 bases, with 13 bases between. Per the germline V gene, CDR1 is SGHDT and CDR2 is YYEEEE. This CDR3 region has 14 residues. Here the CDR3 DNA reads TGTGCCAGCAATCCGGCAGACAACACAGATACGCAGTATTTT. Protein: CASNPADNTDTQYF.

CDR3 nucleotide sequence: TGCGCCAGCAGTGAGTCGAGCCTGAATGAGCAGTTCTTC. Translation: CASSESSLNEQFF. The rearrangement joins TRBV10-1 to TRBJ2-1; no clear D gene. Per the germline V gene, CDR1 is WNHNN and CDR2 is SYGVQD (reference sequence). With 0 bases removed from V and 7 bases from J, the gap between germline ends came to 7 bases. CDR3 length equals 13 residues.

V gene TRBV4-3 combines with J gene TRBJ2-2, with D perhaps TRBD1 (6 bases). V shed 1 base and J shed 1 base, with 7 bases lying between them. Germline lookup yields CDR1 LGHNA and CDR2 YSLEER. This CDR3 region has 15 residues. DNA of the CDR3: TGCGCCAGCAGCCAAGGGACAGTGAACACCGGGGAGCTGTTTTTT. Residues: CASSQGTVNTGELFF.

This chain connects TRBV28 to TRBJ2-3, with D possibly being TRBD1 (6 bases). Germline V gene data show CDR1 as MDHEN and CDR2 as SYDVKM. With 7 bases removed from V and 4 bases from J, the gap between germline ends came to 18 bases. CDR3 size: 15 residues. CDR3 bases: TGTGCCAGCACCAACGCGAGGGGGTCCGCAGATACGCAGTATTTT. It translates to CASTNARGSADTQYF. The entire variable domain, with the rest obtained from reference TRBV28 and TRBJ2-3, is as follows: DVKVTQSSRYLVKRTGEKVFLECVQDMDHENMFWYRQDPGLGLRLIYFSYDVKMKEKGDIPEGYSVSREKKERFSLILESASTNQTSMYLCASTNARGSADTQYFGPGTRLTVL.

With respect to this clone: The germline gene is not matched at one end of the junction; a read error may be the cause. The chain joins TRBV5-1 to TRBJ2-5; the D is unclear. This CDR3 region has 15 residues. Germline assignment: CDR1 SGHRS and CDR2 YFSETQ. CDR3 residues: CASSLADLYQETQYF. The CDR3 nucleotides are TGCGCCAGCAGTTTGGCGGACCTGTACCAAGAGACCCAGTACTTC.

The CDR3 region is CASSSGHPESFDEQYF. The CDR3 bases are TGTGCCAGCAGCTCCGGACATCCTGAGTCGTTCGACGAGCAGTACTTC. V gene TRBV9 combines with J gene TRBJ2-7; the D gene is possibly TRBD1 (5 bases). CDR3 length equals 16 residues. Trimming removed 4 bases from V and 5 bases from J, with 22 bases in between. CDR1 and CDR2 from the germline V gene are SGDLS and YYNGEE.

In its sample, this clone was seen once. V is TRBV30 and J is TRBJ2-5; D remains unclear. The CDR3 runs to 11 residues. The V gene's germline CDR1 is GTSNPN and CDR2 SVGIG (reference sequence). The V end lost 5 bases, the J end lost 6 bases, and 10 bases lay between the germline ends. The CDR3 spells CAWWARQTQYF. In DNA form, the CDR3 reads TGTGCCTGGTGGGCCAGGCAGACCCAGTACTTC.

The sample holds a few counts of this clone. The chain has TRBV5-1 and TRBJ2-7, with 7 bases matching TRBD1. Germline lookup yields CDR1 SGHRS and CDR2 YFSETQ. With 5 bases clipped from V and 2 bases from J, the junction kept 4 bases outside the gene matches. There are 13 residues in the CDR3. This chain's CDR3 is CASRDTGAYEQYF. The CDR3 DNA sequence: TGCGCCAGCAGGGACACAGGGGCCTACGAGCAGTACTTC. Full variable domain (missing parts from reference TRBV5-1 and TRBJ2-7): KAGVTQTPRYLIKTRGQQVTLSCSPISGHRSVSWYQQTPGQGLQFLFEYFSETQRNKGNFPGRFSGRQFSNSRSEMNVSTLELGDSALYLCASRDTGAYEQYFGPGTRLTVT.

The chain links TRBV6-5 to TRBJ1-3; D gene unclear. The CDR3 extends over 15 amino acids. CDR1 and CDR2 (germline): MNHEY, SVGAGI. V was trimmed by 5 bases and J by 0 bases, leaving 11 bases between them. DNA of the CDR3: TGTGCCAGCAGTACCGTTACTAACTCTGGAAACACCATATATTTT. Protein sequence: CASSTVTNSGNTIYF.

This chain joins TRBV9 and TRBJ2-1; 9 positions match TRBD2. Trimming at V came to 2 bases and at J to 2 bases, leaving 2 bases not matched to a gene. The CDR3 is made up of 15 amino acids. CDR1 is SGDLS, CDR2 YYNGEE, per germline. The CDR3 sequence: CASSVLAGTYNEQFF. The CDR3 coding sequence is TGTGCCAGCAGCGTCCTAGCGGGGACCTACAATGAGCAGTTCTTC. Variable domain in full (rest from reference TRBV9 and TRBJ2-1): DSGVTQTPKHLITATGQRVTLRCSPRSGDLSVYWYQQSLDQGLQFLIQYYNGEERAKGNILERFSAQQFPDLHSELNLSSLELGDSALYFCASSVLAGTYNEQFFGPGTRLTVL.

The chain employs TRBV2 and TRBJ2-7, with a tentative D call TRBD2 (6 bases). CDR1 is SNHLY, CDR2 FYNNEI, per germline. The CDR3 spans 16 residues. V was shortened by 7 bases and J by 2 bases, with 21 bases between the two germline ends. CDR3 sequence (DNA): TGTGCCAGCACCCCCCGGTCGGAGGGAGTAACCTACGAGCAGTACTTC. This gives the protein CASTPRSEGVTYEQYF.

This clone has a single count. The rearrangement joins TRBV6-5 to TRBJ2-2, with D possibly being TRBD2 (6 bases). V was shortened by 2 bases and J by 6 bases, with 7 bases between the two germline ends. Germline values: CDR1 MNHEY, CDR2 SVGAGI. The CDR3 runs to 13 residues. The DNA for the CDR3 is TGTGCCAGCAGTTACGGGGGGTCCGGGGAGCTGTTTTTT. Encoded protein: CASSYGGSGELFF.